This T cell receptor (beta chain) emerged from a study of CXCR3-negative and CXCR3-positive naive CD8 T cells. General study points: Naive cells that were CXCR3-positive had more hydrophobic TRB CDR3s (compared with CXCR3-negative naive cells). No difference in surface CD5 was seen between naive subsets, and TCR strength was inferred from TRB CDR3 properties.

The method, 5' RACE with UMI labels, was used to prepare the TRB cDNA libraries. After re-calling the 5' RACE reads, TCRdb lists one entry per CDR3 protein, DNA absent. The sample features over 100,000 distinct CDR3 sequences, with 0.41% in its top ten. About this clonotype itself: Its antigen is not identified.

This CDR3 spans 15 amino acids. Germline loops: CDR1 MDHEN, CDR2 SYDVKM. Sequenced input: naive CXCR3+ CD8+ T cells from blood. The subset: CD45RO-CCR7+CD27+CD95- naive CD8+ T cells expressing CXCR3 (TNR3+). The chain links TRBV28 to TRBJ2-1; the D call from TCRdb, TRBD1, cannot be confirmed without DNA. This TCR was recovered from a human donor in good health. Some clones in this sample may be carry-over from other donors' samples. The CDR3 spells CASSLRGSRVNEQFF.